These 25 T cell receptor beta chains share one sample of origin, sequenced in a study of control samples from healthy donors and cancer patients. The assay was immunoSEQ multiplex PCR, and TCRdb's table has in-frame clones only and misses some. Here the sample spans over 150,000 clones, approximately 94% being singletons. Sequenced input: PBMCs. Receptors were obtained from a man between 60 and 75 years old with colorectal cancer.

This sequence joins TRBV27 and TRBJ1-1, with D unclear. This CDR3 is 13 amino acids long. The V end was cut by 5 bases, the J end by 3 bases, with 10 bases between. Germline V gene sequence: CDR1 MNHEY, CDR2 SMNVEV (reference sequence). The CDR3 DNA reads as TGTGCCAGCAGTCCGAGTCCGTACACTGAAGCTTTCTTT. Amino acids: CASSPSPYTEAFF.

V is TRBV5-1 and J is TRBJ1-4, with 7 bases lining up with TRBD1. Germline CDR1 reads SGHRS; CDR2 reads YFSETQ. The ends lost 4 bases at V and 6 bases at J; junction bases unmatched: 6. The CDR3 runs to 14 residues. As DNA, the CDR3 is TGCGCCAGCAGCATACAGGGGACGGATGAAAAACTGTTTTTT. Residues: CASSIQGTDEKLFF.

The chain uses TRBV2 and TRBJ2-1, with D unclear. V lost 1 base to trimming and J lost 8 bases, with 9 bases between them. There are 13 residues in the CDR3. From germline, CDR1 is SNHLY and CDR2 FYNNEI. The CDR3 DNA is TGTGCCAGCAGTGAAGGGGCCTGGGATGAGCAGTTCTTC. Translating it yields CASSEGAWDEQFF.

This clone was recorded once. The chain couples TRBV7-8 to TRBJ1-2, with 7 bases aligning to TRBD1. The germline gives CDR1 SGHVS, CDR2 FQNEAQ. This CDR3 is built from 15 residues. With 1 base clipped from V and 4 bases from J, the junction kept 6 bases outside the gene matches. In nucleotides, the CDR3 is TGTGCCAGCAGCTTAGGGGGACAGAACCTCTATGGCTACACCTTC. Translation gives CASSLGGQNLYGYTF.

This clone was seen just once. V and J are TRBV7-9 and TRBJ2-3; either TRBD1 or TRBD2 may fit D (5 bases each). The CDR3 loop spans 14 amino acids. V shed 4 bases and J shed 3 bases, with 11 bases lying between them. The germline V gene encodes CDR1 SEHNR and CDR2 FQNEAQ (reference sequence). The CDR3 bases are TGTGCCAGCAGCTCAAGAGGGGTTACAGATACGCAGTATTTT. Its protein product is CASSSRGVTDTQYF.

The rearrangement joins TRBV6-1 to TRBJ1-2; D unclear. Germline-derived CDR1 and CDR2 are MNHNS and SASEGT. This CDR3 has 15 residues. The V and J ends lost 3 bases and 3 bases respectively, with 14 bases between them. The CDR3 region is CASSEMSPLDYGYTF. CDR3 sequence (DNA): TGTGCCAGCAGTGAGATGTCACCGCTTGACTATGGCTACACCTTC.

The chain employs TRBV3-1 (or the pseudogene TRBV3-2) and TRBJ1-4; D is unresolved. V lost 0 bases and J lost 0, with 11 bases in between. There are 17 residues in the CDR3. The germline V gene encodes CDR1 LGHDT and CDR2 YNNKEL (reference sequence). The CDR3 coding sequence is TGTGCCAGCAGCCAAGATGAGATGCCCCCAACTAATGAAAAACTGTTTTTT. This codes for CASSQDEMPPTNEKLFF.

This clone turned up a few times. This chain connects TRBV7-9 to TRBJ1-2; TRBD1 is a possible D gene (6 bases). This CDR3 is built from 14 residues. Per the germline V gene, CDR1 is SEHNR and CDR2 is FQNEAQ (reference sequence). V was trimmed by 3 bases and J by 5 bases, leaving 13 bases between them. CDR3 nucleotide sequence: TGTGCCAGCAGCTTCTCCGGGACAAGATATGGCTACACCTTC. It specifies CASSFSGTRYGYTF.

The V gene is TRBV11-3, the J gene TRBJ1-3, with 7 positions matching TRBD1. The CDR3 runs to 18 residues. With V trimmed by 5 bases and J by 0 bases, 13 bases remained unmatched. Germline V gene data show CDR1 as SGHNT and CDR2 as YENEEA. The CDR3 loop is CASSRTGPSRLSGNTIYF. In DNA, the CDR3 is TGTGCCAGCAGCCGGACAGGCCCGTCCCGTCTCTCTGGAAACACCATATATTTT.

The CDR3 loop reads CASSQRLAGEKLFF. The CDR3, as DNA: TGTGCCAGCAGCCAACGTCTTGCGGGTGAAAAACTGTTTTTT. This rearrangement joins TRBV4-2 to TRBJ1-4, with unresolved D. CDR3 size: 14 residues. CDR1 is LGHNA and CDR2 is YNFKEQ in the germline V gene. Trimming stripped 2 bases from V and 7 bases from J, with 11 bases between.

The chain carries TRBV10-2 and TRBJ2-7; 11 bases are a match to TRBD1. Germline values: CDR1 WSHSY, CDR2 SAAADI. Germline trimming cut 4 bases from V and 4 bases from J; bases unmatched to any gene: 3. The CDR3 spans 14 residues. For the CDR3, the DNA is TGCGCCAGCAGTGGGGGGACAGGGGGGTACGAGCAGTACTTC. This codes for CASSGGTGGYEQYF.

The V call is TRBV7-6, the J call TRBJ2-2; D perhaps matches TRBD1 (6 bases). Germline V CDR1 and CDR2: SGHVS, FNYEAQ. The V end was cut by 0 bases, the J end by 0 bases, with 14 bases between. The CDR3 covers 18 residues. CDR3 in amino acids: CASSLAPQGQANTGELFF. CDR3 bases: TGTGCCAGCAGCTTAGCCCCCCAGGGGCAGGCGAACACCGGGGAGCTGTTTTTT.

V usage is TRBV6-6 and J usage is TRBJ1-1; 8 bases align to TRBD1. This CDR3 has 15 residues. V shed 2 bases and J 6 bases; nucleotides not matched to a gene: 8. The germline V gene has CDR1 MNHNY and CDR2 SVGAGI (reference sequence). The CDR3 region is CASSYQGQGGPEAFF. The CDR3 region has the DNA TGTGCCAGCAGTTACCAAGGACAGGGAGGCCCTGAAGCTTTCTTT.

The rearrangement uses TRBV19 and TRBJ2-7; D is possibly TRBD1 (5 bases). V lost 7 bases and J 6 bases, leaving 19 bases between the germline ends. Germline CDR1 is LNHDA and CDR2 is SQIVND (reference sequence). This CDR3 is 14 amino acids long. The CDR3 region is CASTPILRGGEQYF. For the CDR3, the DNA is TGTGCCAGTACCCCTATTCTAAGGGGCGGCGAGCAGTACTTC.

The rearrangement joins TRBV2 to TRBJ1-6, with 10 bases lining up with TRBD1. This CDR3 is 14 amino acids long. V trimming: 6 bases; J trimming: 6 bases; junction bases outside the gene matches: 2. Germline V gene data show CDR1 as SNHLY and CDR2 as FYNNEI. CDR3 nucleotide sequence: TGTGCCAGCAGAGGGGACAGGGGTAATTCACCCCTCCACTTT. Protein product: CASRGDRGNSPLHF.

This sequence joins TRBV7-8 and TRBJ2-2; D is uncertain. Germline V lookup: CDR1 SGHVS, CDR2 FQNEAQ. V was clipped by 5 bases and J by 2 bases, with 9 bases between them. The CDR3 loop spans 14 amino acids. The DNA for the CDR3 is TGTGCCAGCAGCAGGACCGTAAACACCGGGGAGCTGTTTTTT. Its protein product is CASSRTVNTGELFF.

The chain combines TRBV5-8 with TRBJ2-7; D is possibly TRBD2 (7 bases). Germline loops: CDR1 SGHTS, CDR2 YDEGEE. The CDR3 runs 16 residues. The V and J ends lost 2 bases and 2 bases respectively, with 17 bases between them. The CDR3 DNA reads as TGTGCCAGCAGCTTATGGGGGGGCTCAAAGGCCTACGAGCAGTACTTC. Translation gives CASSLWGGSKAYEQYF.

This clone was observed once. This sequence joins TRBV7-6 and TRBJ2-1; D may match TRBD1 or TRBD2 (6 bases each). This CDR3 contains 12 residues. The germline gives CDR1 SGHVS, CDR2 FNYEAQ. Trimming shortened V by 4 bases and J by 10 bases, and 11 bases separated the two germline ends. CDR3 protein: CASSSGGWEQFF. In DNA form, the CDR3 reads TGTGCCAGCAGCTCCGGGGGCTGGGAGCAGTTCTTC.

The chain carries TRBV19 and TRBJ2-3, with D maybe TRBD1 (6 bases). Between the trimmed V and J ends, which lost 5 bases and 1 base, there was a span of 10 bases. The germline V gene encodes CDR1 LNHDA and CDR2 SQIVND (reference sequence). The CDR3 contains 14 residues. CDR3 DNA: TGTGCCAGTAGTCACAGGGACGGCACAGATACGCAGTATTTT. Its protein is CASSHRDGTDTQYF.

The V gene is TRBV20-1, the J gene TRBJ2-5, with D unclear. This CDR3 has 10 amino acids. In germline, CDR1 is DFQATT, CDR2 SNEGSKA (reference sequence). V lost 5 bases and J lost 5, with 6 bases in between. Here the CDR3 DNA reads TGCAGTGCTTCCGGCGAGACCCAGTACTTC. Its translation: CSASGETQYF.

This clone was seen only once. This chain connects TRBV21-1 to TRBJ1-4; the D call of TRBD1 is as the table states it, not checked on the DNA. TRBV21-1 is reported as a pseudogene. The CDR3 contains 16 residues. This CDR3 reads CASSKGARSGHEKLFF. CDR3 nucleotide sequence: TGTGCCAGCAGCAAAGGGGCCCGCAGTGGACACGAAAAACTGTTTTTT.

The chain couples TRBV19 to TRBJ1-3, with D unclear. This CDR3 has 14 amino acids. Germline CDR1 LNHDA, CDR2 SQIVND (reference sequence). V lost 6 bases and J 0 bases, leaving 9 bases between the germline ends. The CDR3 nucleotides are TGTGCCAGTAGCACAGCGAGCTCTGGAAACACCATATATTTT. This gives the protein CASSTASSGNTIYF. The full variable domain, completed using reference TRBV19 and TRBJ1-3, is DGGITQSPKYLFRKEGQNVTLSCEQNLNHDAMYWYRQDPGQGLRLIYYSQIVNDFQKGDIAEGYSVSREKKESFPLTVTSAQKNPTAFYLCASSTASSGNTIYFGEGSWLTVV.

V gene TRBV27 combines with J gene TRBJ2-3; D may be TRBD1 (6 bases). CDR3 length: 13 residues. Trimming shortened V by 5 bases and J by 3 bases, and 9 bases separated the two germline ends. CDR1 and CDR2 from the germline V gene are MNHEY and SMNVEV (reference sequence). The CDR3 sequence is CASSHRATDTQYF. The CDR3, as DNA: TGTGCCAGCAGTCACAGGGCAACAGATACGCAGTATTTT.

The chain couples TRBV7-9 to TRBJ2-3; D gene unclear. Germline-derived CDR1 and CDR2 are SEHNR and FQNEAQ (reference sequence). Between the trimmed V and J ends, which lost 1 base and 2 bases, there was a span of 7 bases. CDR3 size: 14 residues. This chain's CDR3 is CASSLDYDTDTQYF. The CDR3 nucleotides are TGTGCCAGCAGCTTAGACTACGACACAGATACGCAGTATTTT.

This clone has a handful of counts. The chain combines TRBV5-1 with TRBJ2-3; 11 bases map to TRBD2. CDR1 and CDR2 from the germline V gene are SGHRS and YFSETQ. The CDR3 runs to 16 residues. J gave up 4 bases and V 4 bases, and 8 bases lay outside the gene matches. CDR3 DNA: TGCGCCAGCAGCCCCCCCGGGACTAGCGGCTCAGATACGCAGTATTTT. This gives the protein CASSPPGTSGSDTQYF.